A selection of T cell receptor beta chains follows, all from one sample in a study of blood T cell repertoires in COVID-19. The repertoire was sequenced with immunoSEQ multiplex PCR; TCRdb's copy has only in-frame clones and lacks some. The sample yields 250,000 or so clones, about 87% seen once. The sample comprised PBMCs or T cells enriched from blood (not recorded which). All receptors derive from a woman aged 25 to 45 with acute COVID-19. Each CDR3 is given with its conserved first and last residue. A D gene is named only where the DNA matches it firmly. Some rows mark clone size as missing; the rest say once, few, many or name a class of expanded clone.

>.|TRBV25-1|TRBJ1-2|TRBD1
CASTPPPGQGDYGYTF
TGTGCCAGCACCCCTCCACCGGGACAGGGGGACTATGGCTACACCTTC
>.|TRBV6-2/TRBV6-3|TRBJ1-5|.
CASSPSSSNQPQHF
TGTGCCAGCAGCCCAAGCTCATCTAATCAGCCCCAGCATTTT
>.|TRBV7-2|TRBJ2-1|TRBD2
CASSPTSGTHEQFF
TGTGCCAGCAGCCCCACTAGCGGGACTCATGAGCAGTTCTTC
>.|TRBV19|TRBJ1-3|.
CASSPDRPSGNTIYF
TGTGCCAGTAGCCCCGACAGACCCTCTGGAAACACCATATATTTT
>.|TRBV18|TRBJ2-2|.
CASSPQGRETGELFF
TGTGCCAGCTCACCCCAGGGACGGGAGACCGGGGAGCTGTTTTTT
>.|TRBV4-1|TRBJ2-2|.
CASSQGTGTGELFF
TGCGCCAGCAGCCAAGGCACTGGCACCGGGGAGCTGTTTTTT
>.|TRBV7-9|TRBJ2-7|TRBD1
CASSPGTAPYEQYF
TGTGCCAGCAGCCCTGGGACAGCCCCCTACGAGCAGTACTTC
>once|TRBV19|TRBJ1-4|TRBD1
CASSMRWGQSREKLFF
TGTGCCAGTAGTATGAGGTGGGGACAGTCCCGTGAAAAACTGTTTTTT
>.|TRBV19|TRBJ2-1|TRBD2
CASSIGLAGGRNEQFF
TGTGCCAGTAGTATAGGACTAGCGGGAGGACGGAATGAGCAGTTCTTC
>.|TRBV20-1|TRBJ2-4|.
CSAVQNIQYF
TGCAGTGCGGTACAGAACATTCAGTACTTC
>.|TRBV2|TRBJ2-7|.
CASSELATGEQYF
TGTGCCAGCAGTGAATTGGCGACTGGTGAGCAGTACTTC
>.|TRBV28|TRBJ2-7|.
CASSFPGVEQYF
TGTGCCAGCAGTTTTCCGGGTGTGGAGCAGTACTTC
>.|TRBV5-1|TRBJ2-7|.
CASSLGGAVGYEQYF
TGCGCCAGCAGCTTGGGCGGGGCAGTGGGTTACGAGCAGTACTTC
>once|TRBV7-3|TRBJ2-2|.
CALRGVTNTGELFF
TGTGCCTTGCGGGGAGTTACGAACACCGGGGAGCTGTTTTTT
>once|TRBV29-1|TRBJ2-1|TRBD2
CSVHRVAGGYNEQFF
TGCAGCGTGCACAGGGTAGCGGGAGGGTACAATGAGCAGTTCTTC
>.|TRBV19|TRBJ2-1|TRBD2
CASSIGRTSGSQFF
TGTGCCAGTAGTATTGGGCGGACTAGCGGGAGTCAGTTCTTC
>.|TRBV27|TRBJ2-1|TRBD2
CASSPGTSGYNEQFF
TGTGCCAGCAGTCCCGGGACTAGCGGTTACAATGAGCAGTTCTTC
>.|TRBV3-1/TRBV3-2|TRBJ2-5|.
CASSQDGNDGETQYF
TGTGCCAGCAGCCAAGACGGGAACGACGGAGAGACCCAGTACTTC
>.|TRBV19|TRBJ2-1|TRBD1
CASSRDRHNEQFF
TGTGCCAGTAGCCGGGACAGGCACAATGAGCAGTTCTTC
>once|TRBV28|TRBJ2-2|TRBD2
CASSGAGTSGRYTGELFF
TGTGCCAGCAGTGGCGCCGGGACTAGCGGGAGATACACCGGGGAGCTGTTTTTT
>few|TRBV25-1|TRBJ1-4|TRBD1
CASSADRIGGEKLFF
TGTGCCAGCAGTGCGGACAGGATCGGCGGGGAAAAACTGTTTTTT
>.|TRBV9|TRBJ2-1|TRBD2
CASSLAGGPGNEQFF
TGTGCCAGCAGCCTAGCGGGAGGGCCGGGCAATGAGCAGTTCTTC
>.|TRBV9|TRBJ2-2|.
CASSVGSGRTGELFF
TGTGCCAGCAGCGTAGGATCTGGGAGGACCGGGGAGCTGTTTTTT
>once|TRBV11-2|TRBJ1-2|TRBD1
CASSFPGQGANNYGYTF
TGTGCCAGCAGCTTCCCGGGACAGGGGGCCAATAACTATGGCTACACCTTC
>.|TRBV28|TRBJ1-5|.
CASRTGGNQPQHF
TGTGCCAGCAGGACAGGTGGCAATCAGCCCCAGCATTTT
>.|TRBV27|TRBJ2-7|TRBD2
CASSSSGTSGRAIGYEQYF
TGTGCCAGCAGCTCCTCAGGGACTAGCGGGAGGGCCATCGGATACGAGCAGTACTTC
>.|TRBV7-9|TRBJ1-1|.
CASSRAGWPLPENTEAFF
TGTGCCAGCAGCCGCGCAGGTTGGCCCCTTCCCGAGAACACTGAAGCTTTCTTT
>.|TRBV27|TRBJ2-1|TRBD2
CASEAGGYYNEQFF
TGTGCCAGCGAGGCGGGAGGTTACTACAATGAGCAGTTCTTC